The 15 T cell receptor beta chains listed next were all sequenced from one sample in a study of PD-1 blockade in mismatch repair-deficient tumors. The method was immunoSEQ multiplex PCR; TCRdb's version includes in-frame clones alone and lacks a portion of them. The sample yields roughly 49,000 clones, more than 65% seen once. The sequenced sample was PBMCs, obtained before pembrolizumab treatment. The source is an adult with mismatch repair-deficient cancer.

The rearrangement uses TRBV6-1 and TRBJ2-3; TRBD1 agrees at 8 bases. Per the germline V gene, CDR1 is MNHNS and CDR2 is SASEGT. The trim removed 5 bases at V and 2 bases at J, leaving 6 bases unmatched. There are 15 residues in the CDR3. The CDR3 protein is CASSSGQVFTDTQYF. CDR3 sequence (DNA): TGTGCCAGCAGTTCGGGACAGGTTTTCACAGATACGCAGTATTTT.

J is TRBJ1-2 and V is TRBV6-6; possibly TRBD1 for D (5 bases). Germline values: CDR1 MNHNY, CDR2 SVGAGI (reference sequence). The V and J ends lost 0 bases and 6 bases respectively, with 8 bases between them. This CDR3 is 13 amino acids long. The CDR3 here is CASSYSMGDGYTF. In DNA, the CDR3 is TGTGCCAGCAGTTACTCGATGGGGGATGGCTACACCTTC.

This sequence joins TRBV5-1 and TRBJ2-1, with 12 nucleotides matching TRBD2. This CDR3 is 15 amino acids long. CDR1 SGHRS and CDR2 YFSETQ come from the germline V gene. J lost 6 bases, V lost 4 bases, and 5 bases had no gene match. The CDR3 coding sequence is TGCGCCAGCAGCAGACGACTAGCGGGAGCCAATGAGCAGTTCTTC. It is translated as CASSRRLAGANEQFF.

J is TRBJ2-3 and V is TRBV5-1; D may be TRBD2 (6 bases). Per the germline V gene, CDR1 is SGHRS and CDR2 is YFSETQ. V lost 2 bases and J 1 base, leaving 11 bases between the germline ends. The CDR3 totals 15 residues. CDR3 residues: CASSFPSDGTDTQYF. The CDR3 DNA sequence: TGCGCCAGCAGCTTCCCTAGCGATGGCACAGATACGCAGTATTTT. The variable domain in full, completed from reference TRBV5-1 and TRBJ2-3, reads KAGVTQTPRYLIKTRGQQVTLSCSPISGHRSVSWYQQTPGQGLQFLFEYFSETQRNKGNFPGRFSGRQFSNSRSEMNVSTLELGDSALYLCASSFPSDGTDTQYFGPGTRLTVL.

This rearrangement joins TRBV6-6 to TRBJ2-7; no reliable D call. V shed 4 bases and J shed 1 base, with 8 bases lying between them. CDR1 MNHNY and CDR2 SVGAGI come from the germline V gene (reference sequence). The CDR3 runs to 13 residues. CDR3 DNA sequence: TGTGCCAGCAGTTTGCCCGGATCCTACGAGCAGTACTTC. Translating gives CASSLPGSYEQYF.

The genes are TRBV5-1 and TRBJ1-3, with D perhaps matching TRBD1 (5 bases). V dropped 4 bases and J dropped 0 bases, with 8 bases sitting between them. The CDR3 totals 14 residues. Germline V CDR1 and CDR2: SGHRS, YFSETQ. CDR3 sequence reads: CASSPGSSGNTIYF. The DNA for the CDR3 is TGCGCCAGCAGCCCAGGGAGCTCTGGAAACACCATATATTTT.

A single count supports this clone. The chain links TRBV2 to TRBJ2-7, with 8 bases aligning to TRBD1. Germline V gives CDR1 SNHLY, CDR2 FYNNEI. With V trimmed by 4 bases and J by 6 bases, 8 bases remained unmatched. The CDR3 is 14 amino acids. This CDR3 reads CASSARTGLPEQYF. Written as DNA, the CDR3 is TGTGCCAGCAGTGCTAGGACAGGGCTTCCCGAGCAGTACTTC. The whole variable domain, remainder taken from reference TRBV2 and TRBJ2-7, is EPEVTQTPSHQVTQMGQEVILRCVPISNHLYFYWYRQILGQKVEFLVSFYNNEISEKSEIFDDQFSVERPDGSNFTLKIRSTKLEDSAMYFCASSARTGLPEQYFGPGTRLTVT.

This rearrangement joins TRBV29-1 to TRBJ1-2; TRBD1 matches 7 bases. Germline values: CDR1 SQVTM, CDR2 ANQGSEA. This CDR3 has 14 residues. V trimming: 5 bases; J trimming: 2 bases; junction bases outside the gene matches: 8. CDR3 sequence reads: CSVSGTELNYGYTF. CDR3 bases: TGCAGCGTTTCCGGGACAGAACTGAACTATGGCTACACCTTC.

The chain employs TRBV27 and TRBJ2-7, with D perhaps TRBD2 (5 bases). Between the trimmed V and J ends, which lost 2 bases and 7 bases, there was a span of 15 bases. Germline CDR1 reads MNHEY; CDR2 reads SMNVEV (reference sequence). This CDR3 has 14 residues. The CDR3 DNA follows: TGTGCCAGCAGTTTAGATCTGCGGGCTAGGGAGCAGTACTTC. It yields the protein CASSLDLRAREQYF.

The chain joins TRBV4-2 to TRBJ2-1, with 12 bases identical to TRBD1. V trimming: 1 base; J trimming: 10 bases; junction bases outside the gene matches: 11. The germline V gene encodes CDR1 LGHNA and CDR2 YNFKEQ. The CDR3 sequence is 17 residues long. CDR3 DNA: TGTGCCAGCAGCCAAGGGTTGGTGGGACAGGGGGCGGAGGAGCAGTTCTTC. This codes for CASSQGLVGQGAEEQFF.

The CDR3 sequence: CASRTTGGTGELFF. CDR3 nucleotides: TGTGCCAGCAGAACCACGGGAGGCACCGGGGAGCTGTTTTTT. This sequence joins TRBV6-5 and TRBJ2-2; 7 nucleotides align to TRBD2. The length of the CDR3 is 14 residues. With V trimmed by 6 bases and J by 4 bases, 5 bases remained unmatched. The germline V gene encodes CDR1 MNHEY and CDR2 SVGAGI.

The rearrangement joins TRBV11-3 to TRBJ2-7; D gene uncertain. In germline, CDR1 is SGHNT, CDR2 YENEEA. Trimming left V 1 base short and J 1 base short, with 8 bases between. CDR3 size: 14 residues. CDR3 sequence (DNA): TGTGCCAGCAGCTTAGGCCGGGTTTCCTACGAGCAGTACTTC. The encoded protein is CASSLGRVSYEQYF.

V is TRBV5-1 and J is TRBJ2-7; 7 positions agree with TRBD1. Germline trimming cut 0 bases from V and 0 bases from J; bases unmatched to any gene: 9. The CDR3 sequence is 17 residues long. The germline V gene has CDR1 SGHRS and CDR2 YFSETQ. The CDR3 protein is CASSLGSSDRASYEQYF. CDR3 DNA: TGCGCCAGCAGCTTGGGTAGCTCCGACAGGGCCTCCTACGAGCAGTACTTC.

The chain carries TRBV5-6 and TRBJ2-3, with D maybe TRBD1 (6 bases). V lost 5 bases, J lost 5 bases, and 15 bases lay in between. This CDR3 comprises 14 residues. Per germline, CDR1 SGHDT and CDR2 YYEEEE. The CDR3 is CASRIGQLVDTQYF. The CDR3 DNA reads as TGTGCCAGCAGAATAGGACAGCTGGTAGATACGCAGTATTTT.

This sequence joins TRBV7-9 and TRBJ2-7; the match to TRBD1 covers 8 bases. The V and J ends lost 0 bases and 4 bases, in that order; junction bases with no gene match: 5. Germline CDR1 reads SEHNR; CDR2 reads FQNEAQ (reference sequence). This CDR3 has 15 residues. This chain's CDR3 is CASSLAAGGGYEQYF. The DNA of the CDR3 is TGTGCCAGCAGCTTAGCGGCAGGGGGCGGGTACGAGCAGTACTTC.